This passage covers 8 T cell receptor beta chains from one sample sequenced in a study of T cell repertoires in cytomegalovirus infection. Their cognate antigens are unknown. TCRdb reanalysed the reads using MiXCR and keeps one entry per CDR3 protein. The profile covers roughly 280,000 distinct CDR3 sequences, with about 20% appearing a single time and roughly a fifth taken by the ten largest. The material was cultured PBMCs, obtained from culture after CMV antigen stimulation. Receptor source: a human donor in good health (CMV status not recorded). Some clones in this sample may be carry-over from other donors' samples.

This clonotype has only a few counts. The chain employs TRBV13 and TRBJ1-2, with 9 bases fitting TRBD1. Germline V gene lookup returns CDR1 PRHDT and CDR2 FYEKMQ (reference sequence). The CDR3 is 18 residues long. V gave up 1 base and J gave up 4 bases; unmatched junction bases: 13. The CDR3 bases are TGTGCCAGCAGCTTAGACCGGGACAGGGTATTAGGATTCTATGGCTACACCTTC. Translation gives CASSLDRDRVLGFYGYTF.

This clonotype has just a few counts. The genes are TRBV12-3 or TRBV12-4 and TRBJ1-6, with a possible D match to TRBD1 (6 bases). The CDR3 is 15 amino acids. The V end lost 6 bases, the J end lost 6 bases, and 15 bases lay between the germline ends. The CDR3 region is CASSPNGQFNSPLHF. CDR3 DNA sequence: TGTGCCAGCAGCCCAAATGGACAGTTTAATTCACCCCTCCACTTT.

The chain couples TRBV11-2 to TRBJ2-3; TRBD2 matches 10 bases. Germline V gene lookup returns CDR1 SGHAT and CDR2 FQNNGV. V lost 5 bases, J lost 5 bases, and 13 bases stayed unmatched. The CDR3 extends over 17 amino acids. The CDR3 protein is CASSEQLAGEGRDTQYF. The CDR3 bases are TGTGCCAGCAGCGAACAGCTAGCGGGAGAAGGTCGAGATACGCAGTATTTT.

This clonotype has only a few counts. The chain has TRBV12-3 or TRBV12-4 and TRBJ2-1; possibly TRBD2 for D (6 bases). The CDR3 length is 15 residues. Trimming pared 5 bases from V and 4 bases from J, leaving 15 bases between. CDR3 loop: CASSRIAGRYNEQFF. In DNA, the CDR3 is TGTGCCAGCAGTCGAATTGCGGGAAGGTACAATGAGCAGTTCTTC.

This clonotype was counted a few times. The chain carries TRBV20-1 and TRBJ2-7; perhaps TRBD1 as D (8 bases). Trimming removed 2 bases at V and 6 bases at J, with 20 bases between. The CDR3 runs 15 residues. Germline V gene lookup returns CDR1 DFQATT and CDR2 SNEGSKA (reference sequence). CDR3 sequence: CSARSRDRGGLEQYF. The CDR3 DNA reads as TGCAGTGCTAGATCCCGCGACAGGGGAGGGCTCGAGCAGTACTTC.

This clonotype was counted a few times. J is TRBJ1-5 and V is TRBV11-2; D gene ambiguous. The germline V gene encodes CDR1 SGHAT and CDR2 FQNNGV. CDR3 length: 16 residues. Trimming cost V 1 base and J 4 bases, with 14 bases left between them. The CDR3 protein is CASSLGQGLINQPQHF. Here the CDR3 DNA reads TGTGCCAGCAGCTTAGGGCAAGGCTTGATTAATCAGCCCCAGCATTTT.

This clonotype was recorded many times. The chain joins TRBV7-3 to TRBJ2-3, with 9 positions matching TRBD2. This CDR3 contains 18 residues. Unmatched junction bases numbered 9, after V lost 2 bases and J lost 0 bases. Germline CDR1 reads SGHTA; CDR2 reads FQGTGA. DNA of the CDR3: TGTGCCAGCAGCTTACTAGCGGGATCACTTACTAGCACAGATACGCAGTATTTT. Its protein product is CASSLLAGSLTSTDTQYF. Drawing the rest from reference TRBV7-3 and TRBJ2-3, the complete variable domain is GAGVSQTPSNKVTEKGKYVELRCDPISGHTALYWYRQSLGQGPEFLIYFQGTGAADDSGLPNDRFFAVRPEGSVSTLKIQRTERGDSAVYLCASSLLAGSLTSTDTQYFGPGTRLTVL.

V and J are TRBV6-5 and TRBJ1-1, with a possible D match to TRBD1 (6 bases). The CDR3 runs 15 residues. Germline-derived CDR1 and CDR2 are MNHEY and SVGAGI. Trimming left V 7 bases short and J 0 bases short, with 15 bases between. DNA of the CDR3: TGTGCCAGCACCCGGGGGCGAGCAATGAACACTGAAGCTTTCTTT. Translating it yields CASTRGRAMNTEAFF.